The entry below gives a single T cell receptor (beta chain) sequence along with its context. Its antigen remains unidentified. The data originate from a study of T cell repertoires and HLA-DP antigens. Average purity of the negatively selected CD4+ T cells was just over 95%. The primer mix covered 54 TRBV segments and 13 TRBJ segments. Produced via immunoSEQ multiplex PCR; TCRdb's table is partial and in-frame only. The table records 75,000 to 90,000 clones, roughly 86% of them present only once. Regarding the study as a whole: Sorted CD137+ clonality was approximately 0.42 for both alloantigens, versus around 0.037 pre-culture. The CD4+ repertoire was not split into naive and memory.

The V end lost 5 bases, the J end lost 0 bases, and 13 bases lay between the germline ends. CDR1 and CDR2 (germline): MNHEY, SVGAGI. This CDR3 region has 15 residues. The receptor was isolated from a man in his fifties in good health and CMV-seronegative. Material: CD4+ T cells from PBMCs. V and J are TRBV6-5 and TRBJ1-1, with a tentative D call TRBD1 (6 bases). The chain's CDR3 is CASSKRTAMNTEAFF. The CDR3 DNA is TGTGCCAGCAGTAAACGGACAGCCATGAACACTGAAGCTTTCTTT.